This T cell receptor (beta chain) was retrieved from a study of blood T cell repertoires in COVID-19. The wider study: Sites across the United States, Italy and Spain contributed samples from acute and convalescent COVID-19. The analysed material was cDNA or gDNA that came from T cells, B-cell-depleted T cells, or PBMCs.

The germline V gene encodes CDR1 SGDLS and CDR2 YYNGEE. The trim removed 5 bases at V and 3 bases at J, leaving 9 bases unmatched. CDR3 length: 16 residues. Original processing notes: Nucleated cell number was recorded as an estimate derived from reference gene primer amplification. Clones were sequenced by immunoSEQ multiplex PCR, and TCRdb holds only the in-frame ones, with some missing. D and trimming were read from the DNA, whereas the V and J calls and clone size are those reported in that table. The sample gives 650,000 to 800,000 clones, 85% to 90% of which show up once; 0.2% to 0.3% is in the top ten.

V gene TRBV9 combines with J gene TRBJ2-2, with 8 bases matching TRBD1. Sequencing was done on a sample of peripheral blood. The TCR sequence derives from a young woman with acute or convalescent COVID-19. The DNA for the CDR3 is TGTGCCAGCAGGGGATCAGGGGGCCCTGACACCGGGGAGCTGTTTTTT. It encodes CASRGSGGPDTGELFF.